A selection of T cell receptor beta chains follows, all from one sample in a study of neoadjuvant anti-PD-1 for oral cavity cancer. The table came from immunoSEQ multiplex PCR; TCRdb's copy has only in-frame clones and leaves some out. The sample includes tens of thousands of clones, over 70% of them seen just once. The specimen was PBMCs, collected before nivolumab (anti-PD-1) treatment. The receptors stem from a person between 35 and 79 years old with oral cavity squamous cell carcinoma. Each CDR3 is given with its conserved first and last residue. Each record gives: V gene, CDR3 protein.

>TRBV7-8
CASSPGGGVHYEQYF
>TRBV4-1
CASSPDSLTNTEAFF
>TRBV5-1
CASSLAGGAYGNTIYF
>TRBV5-1
CASSLAQGNTDTQYF
>TRBV19
CASSIGPGANYGYTF
>TRBV5-1
CASSSGGPGGSYNEQFF
>TRBV4-1
CASSRTPGQGTTNEKLFF
>TRBV19
CASSPKQGRNEKLFF
>TRBV6-6
CASSGFTEAFF
>TRBV28
CASSLMGTDDTEAFF
>TRBV19
CASSIRRSNEQFF
>TRBV27
CASNLRDRANYGYTF
>TRBV19
CASRGPTQETQYF
>TRBV28
CASSDTAIYTF
>TRBV5-4
CASSAGTHDGYTF
>TRBV11-2
CASSLGLSSGRVGNEQFF
>TRBV5-1
CASSLAVSSNTEAFF
>TRBV7-3
CASSLSASGRGGELFF
>TRBV9
CASSVVGQGYNEQFF
>TRBV28
CASTRGGSGEQYF
>TRBV6-6
CASSYPLGLPLHF
>TRBV25-1
CASSDKGLAADTQYF
>TRBV5-1
CASSPDRGYGGYTF
>TRBV11-2
CASSLGPETQYF
>TRBV7-9
CASSLQATVNGYTF
>TRBV5-1
CASSPGQKGYTF
>TRBV4-1
CASSPTGVTGELFF
>TRBV11-2
CASSRRTDYGYTF
>TRBV11-2
CASRLLGETQYF
>TRBV6-5
CASSYFPLNTEAFF
>TRBV27
CASSLRGQPQHF
>TRBV5-1
CATREPGQSTTGELFF
>TRBV5-1
CASSLSDTMNTEAFF
>TRBV5-4
CASSSPRTDLNTEAFF
>TRBV9
CASSVGPAGNTGDTQYF
>TRBV19
CASRPGQAYGYTF
>TRBV7-9
CASSSDRLPNTEAFF
>TRBV9
CASVGNGNTIYF
>TRBV5-8
CASSLTSGVTDTQYF
>TRBV10-2
CASRGPANTEAFF
>TRBV14
CASSPLSSGGTDTQYF
>TRBV29-1
CSVRLAGNSYNEQFF
>TRBV2
CASTMEFTDTQYF
>TRBV5-8
CASSLVGSNTEAFF
>TRBV6-5
CASSYSVAGPETQYF